This is a list of T cell receptor beta chains from one sample in a study of OX40 agonist ivuxolimab in advanced cancers. Data came from immunoSEQ multiplex PCR; TCRdb stores just in-frame clones and leaves some out. The table includes some 70,000 clones, approximately 89% detected once. The sample was CD4+ or CD8+ T cells sorted from blood, taken in a trial of the OX40 agonist ivuxolimab. These receptors were obtained from an adult with an advanced solid tumor such as melanoma, head and neck, liver or kidney cancer. Each CDR3 is given with its conserved first and last residue.

>TRBJ2-1|TRBV20-1
CSAEPQNEQFF
>TRBJ2-3|TRBV21-1
CASSKGSNRPGQVTDTQYF
>TRBJ2-5|TRBV7-8
CASSPAGETQYF
>TRBJ2-1|TRBV7-9
CASSQSTVRLDEQFF
>TRBJ1-5|TRBV19
CASTVFWRQGSQPQHF
>TRBJ1-5|TRBV5-1
CASSFGGGQPQHF
>TRBJ1-6|TRBV6-5
CASSYARLSPLHF
>TRBJ1-5|TRBV5-6
CASSPWGYSNQPQHF
>TRBJ2-7|TRBV6-1
CASSEGRYEQYF
>TRBJ1-2|TRBV30
CAWGGYGYTF
>TRBJ1-3|TRBV5-1
CASRDGVREAGNTIYF
>TRBJ1-6|TRBV6-1
CASTISGGRGSPLHF
>TRBJ1-4|TRBV27
CASSKRRDIGELFF
>TRBJ2-2|TRBV25-1
CASGVGTNTGELFF
>TRBJ2-5|TRBV10-1
CASSPGIRDQETQYF
>TRBJ1-6|TRBV2
CASSETGGMDSPLHF
>TRBJ2-7|TRBV5-1
CASSSGQAGGYEQYF
>TRBJ1-2|TRBV10-2
CASSDSTGGPYGYTF
>TRBJ2-7|TRBV5-6
CASSSGRSGQYF
>TRBJ2-5|TRBV6-1
CASSTSTGGTETQYF
>TRBJ2-3|TRBV30
CAWSSGQPAQYF
>TRBJ1-6|TRBV7-2
CASSLDQPGRTTNSPLHF
>TRBJ2-5|TRBV7-6
CASSNQETQYF
>TRBJ1-4|TRBV6-6
CASSFNGGLGEKLFF
>TRBJ2-7|TRBV18
CASSEAGGILSYEQYF
>TRBJ1-4|TRBV7-8
CASRHHPGGGEKLFF
>TRBJ2-1|TRBV12-2
CASRAYNEQFF
>TRBJ1-2|TRBV7-9
CASSPGDYGYTF
>TRBJ2-5|TRBV6-1
CASSLDRIQETQYF
>TRBJ2-6|TRBV5-4
CASSLWQGVSSGANVLTF
>TRBJ2-1|TRBV5-5
CASSLEGASYNEQFF
>TRBJ1-4|TRBV5-4
CASSTGGGTANEKLFF
>TRBJ2-7|TRBV4-2
CASSQVPGQGAYEQYF
>TRBJ1-2|TRBV30
CAWSVEANYGYTF
>TRBJ1-2|TRBV6-5
CASKKQGVSGYTF
>TRBJ2-2|TRBV6-1
CASSEVGYTGELFF
>TRBJ1-5|TRBV6-6
CASRQGIQSNQPQHF
>TRBJ1-6|TRBV18
CASSPRGQGLSYNSPLHF
>TRBJ1-6|TRBV18
CASSLGQRDSPLHF
>TRBJ2-7|TRBV5-8
CASHGQGIYEQYF
>TRBJ2-2|TRBV4-2
CASSQENRNTGELFF